This TCR beta chain was retrieved from a study of radiation and T cells in renal cell carcinoma. The CDR3 loop spans 13 amino acids. Trimming cost V 3 bases and J 2 bases, with 8 bases left between them. Germline CDR1 is SGHNT and CDR2 is YYREEE (reference sequence). Time point meaning: blood 4 weeks post-SBRT, at nephrectomy. Indicated treatment: 15 Gy SBRT to primary tumor, nephrectomy 4 weeks later. Nephrectomy followed 15 Gy stereotactic body radiation by 4 weeks. Radiation-treated patients gave blood at baseline, week 2 and week 4. Points on this clone: What it binds is not known.

Study-wide results and limits: Without pretreatment biopsies, baseline tumor clonotype presence was undetermined. From baseline, blood top tumor clonotypes peaked at 2 weeks post-radiation.

Measured with immunoSEQ multiplex PCR; TCRdb has only the in-frame clones, and not every one. The data contain about 78,000 clones, 89% of them singletons. The sample consisted of blood, taken from a patient whose treatment included radiotherapy and nephrectomy. This TCR was sampled from a woman in her 70s with renal cell carcinoma. This chain links TRBV5-4 with TRBJ2-5; D gene unclear. The CDR3 nucleotides read TGTGCCAGCAGCTCGGAGCTACAAGAGACCCAGTACTTC. Amino acid sequence: CASSSELQETQYF. Looking up the rest from reference TRBV5-4 and TRBJ2-5 gives the full variable domain: ETGVTQSPTHLIKTRGQQVTLRCSSQSGHNTVSWYQQALGQGPQFIFQYYREEENGRGNFPPRFSGLQFPNYSSELNVNALELDDSALYLCASSSELQETQYFGPGTRLLVL.